The 18 T cell receptor beta chains given below trace back to one sample, sequenced in a study of blood T cells in healthy people across ages. With a J-beta primer mix and a sample-barcoded 5' primer, a second PCR ran about 7 to 12 cycles. MiXCR was run by TCRdb on the 5' RACE reads, yielding one entry per CDR3 protein. This sample has some 1,800,000 distinct CDR3 sequences; about two fifths occur once, and the top ten carry roughly 24%. The specimen sequenced was blood. All receptors derive from a human donor in good health.

This rearrangement joins TRBV11-2 to TRBJ2-3, with 10 bases matching TRBD1. The J segment lost 4 bases and the V segment lost 5 bases, leaving 6 bases of the junction unmatched. The CDR3 consists of 15 residues. CDR1 is SGHAT, CDR2 FQNNGV, per germline. The CDR3 loop is CASSTWTGGADTQYF. The CDR3 nucleotides are TGTGCCAGCAGCACCTGGACAGGGGGAGCAGATACGCAGTATTTT.

The rearrangement links TRBV7-9 to TRBJ1-1; 10 positions agree with TRBD1. The CDR3 spans 16 residues. The germline V gene has CDR1 SEHNR and CDR2 FQNEAQ (reference sequence). V lost 2 bases to trimming and J lost 3 bases; unmatched junction nucleotides: 6. The DNA for the CDR3 is TGTGCCAGCAGCTTAAAGGACAGGGGGGGGGACACTGAAGCTTTCTTT. Amino acids: CASSLKDRGGDTEAFF. Full variable domain (rest looked up from reference TRBV7-9 and TRBJ1-1): DTGVSQNPRHKITKRGQNVTFRCDPISEHNRLYWYRQTLGQGPEFLTYFQNEAQLEKSRLLSDRFSAERPKGSFSTLEIQRTEQGDSAMYLCASSLKDRGGDTEAFFGQGTRLTVV.

The chain is built from TRBV5-1 and TRBJ2-1, with TRBD1 matching over 7 bases. With V trimmed by 4 bases and J by 5 bases, 9 bases remained unmatched. This CDR3 has 15 amino acids. Germline CDR1 is SGHRS and CDR2 is YFSETQ. CDR3 sequence reads: CASSTSGGPNNEQFF. The CDR3 DNA reads TGCGCCAGCAGCACATCAGGGGGTCCCAACAATGAGCAGTTCTTC.

V and J are TRBV6-2 or TRBV6-3 and TRBJ1-6; D ambiguous. Germline CDR1 and CDR2: MNHEY and SVGEGT. The CDR3 contains 13 residues. Trimming removed 9 bases from V and 6 bases from J, with 12 bases in between. In DNA, the CDR3 is TGTGCCAGTCTTCGGCCTCCTAATTCACCCCTCCACTTT. This encodes CASLRPPNSPLHF.

The chain is built from TRBV12-3 or TRBV12-4 and TRBJ1-4, with 7 bases matching TRBD1. The CDR3 has 15 amino acids. V shed 6 bases and J 3 bases; nucleotides not matched to a gene: 7. The CDR3 loop reads CASSLSGTANEKLFF. DNA for the CDR3: TGTGCCAGCAGCTTGTCCGGGACAGCTAATGAAAAACTGTTTTTT.

This clonotype came up once. The J gene is TRBJ2-7, the V gene TRBV7-2; D could derive from TRBD1 or TRBD2 (6 bases each). Trimming cost V 5 bases and J 5 bases, with 19 bases left between them. The CDR3 consists of 15 residues. Germline V gene lookup returns CDR1 SGHTA and CDR2 FQGNSA. The CDR3 sequence: CASSRGGNLLDEQYF. Written as DNA, the CDR3 is TGTGCCAGCAGCCGAGGGGGGAATTTACTAGACGAGCAGTACTTC.

The chain joins TRBV6-6 to TRBJ1-4; D not certain. From germline, CDR1 is MNHNY and CDR2 SVGAGI (reference sequence). The CDR3 consists of 16 residues. Trimming pared 5 bases from V and 1 base from J, leaving 14 bases between. DNA of the CDR3: TGTGCCAGCAGTCGCCCGGCGGGTGGAACTAATGAAAAACTGTTTTTT. It yields the protein CASSRPAGGTNEKLFF.

The chain has TRBV28 and TRBJ2-7, with D perhaps TRBD2 (6 bases). The CDR3 runs 12 residues. Per germline, CDR1 MDHEN and CDR2 SYDVKM. V lost 6 bases and J lost 2, with 8 bases in between. CDR3 sequence reads: CASRTSTYEQYF. The CDR3 DNA reads TGTGCCAGCAGGACTAGTACCTACGAGCAGTACTTC.

The rearrangement joins TRBV7-9 to TRBJ2-2, with TRBD2 as a possible D gene (5 bases). The CDR3 totals 14 residues. V lost 7 bases and J lost 3, with 12 bases in between. CDR1 and CDR2 from the germline V gene are SEHNR and FQNEAQ (reference sequence). The DNA for the CDR3 is TGTGCCAGCACCCCGGCCGGGGACACCGGGGAGCTGTTTTTT. Its protein product is CASTPAGDTGELFF.

The genes are TRBV5-6 and TRBJ2-4; D perhaps matches TRBD1 (5 bases). The V gene's germline CDR1 is SGHDT and CDR2 YYEEEE. The CDR3 consists of 13 residues. Trimming took off 1 base at V and 13 bases at J, with 15 bases between the two ends. The CDR3 spells CASSLSDSEEQYF. The CDR3 coding sequence is TGTGCCAGCAGCTTGTCAGACAGCGAGGAGCAGTACTTC.

The gene calls are TRBV6-4 and TRBJ1-1; 7 bases are a match to TRBD1. V was clipped by 4 bases and J by 5 bases; unmatched bases: 4. The CDR3 sequence is 13 residues long. Per germline, CDR1 MRHNA and CDR2 SNTAGT. This CDR3 reads CASSAGGGTEAFF. In DNA, the CDR3 is TGTGCCAGCAGTGCAGGGGGTGGGACTGAAGCTTTCTTT.

This clonotype was found a few times. The CDR3 protein is CSARVRGDQETQYF. CDR3 DNA: TGCAGTGCTAGAGTTCGGGGGGATCAAGAGACCCAGTACTTC. The genes are TRBV20-1 and TRBJ2-5; 7 positions match TRBD2. The germline V gene has CDR1 DFQATT and CDR2 SNEGSKA (reference sequence). This CDR3 spans 14 amino acids. With 1 base clipped from V and 2 bases from J, the junction kept 4 bases outside the gene matches.

V usage is TRBV20-1 and J usage is TRBJ2-5; 13 bases map to TRBD2. CDR3 length equals 14 residues. Germline trimming cut 6 bases from V and 5 bases from J; bases unmatched to any gene: 6. Germline CDR1 reads DFQATT; CDR2 reads SNEGSKA (reference sequence). This CDR3 is CSASGTSGEETQYF. The DNA of the CDR3 is TGCAGTGCATCCGGGACTAGCGGGGAGGAGACCCAGTACTTC.

V and J are TRBV4-3 and TRBJ1-2; D uncertain. Trimming took 1 base from V and 4 from J, leaving 13 bases between them. Germline loops: CDR1 LGHNA, CDR2 YSLEER. This CDR3 spans 15 amino acids. DNA of the CDR3: TGCGCCAGCAGCCAAGGTCTGGGAAGAGGCTATGGCTACACCTTC. Translation: CASSQGLGRGYGYTF.

V and J are TRBV7-9 and TRBJ1-2, with TRBD1 matching over 7 bases. The CDR3 loop spans 14 amino acids. Germline assignment: CDR1 SEHNR and CDR2 FQNEAQ (reference sequence). Trimming removed 7 bases from V and 7 bases from J; junction bases left unmatched: 12. The CDR3 loop is CASTTWQGGLGYTF. CDR3 coding DNA: TGTGCCAGCACCACCTGGCAGGGGGGGCTTGGCTACACCTTC. Combining the CDR3 with reference TRBV7-9 and TRBJ1-2 gives the whole variable domain DTGVSQNPRHKITKRGQNVTFRCDPISEHNRLYWYRQTLGQGPEFLTYFQNEAQLEKSRLLSDRFSAERPKGSFSTLEIQRTEQGDSAMYLCASTTWQGGLGYTFGSGTRLTVV.

The V call is TRBV3-1, the J call TRBJ1-5; 11 nucleotides agree with TRBD1. Per the germline V gene, CDR1 is LGHDT and CDR2 is YNNKEL (reference sequence). Unmatched junction bases numbered 5, after V lost 3 bases and J lost 4 bases. The CDR3 spans 16 residues. CDR3 protein: CASSHTGTGGNQPQHF. CDR3 in DNA: TGTGCCAGCAGCCACACCGGGACAGGGGGGAATCAGCCCCAGCATTTT.

The chain has TRBV10-2 and TRBJ2-7; 11 bases agree with TRBD1. This CDR3 is built from 14 residues. CDR1 and CDR2 (germline): WSHSY, SAAADI. After removal of 3 bases from V and 4 bases from J, the junction contained 2 bases not matched to a gene. CDR3 nucleotide sequence: TGCGCCAGCAGTGACGGGACAGGGGGTTACGAGCAGTACTTC. Translating it yields CASSDGTGGYEQYF.

This clonotype has a handful of counts. The J gene is TRBJ1-2, the V gene TRBV15; 9 bases line up with TRBD1. This CDR3 is 13 amino acids long. The germline V gene encodes CDR1 LNHNV and CDR2 YYDKDF (reference sequence). Trimming removed 5 bases from V and 6 bases from J; junction bases left unmatched: 4. The chain's CDR3 is CATSARQGDGYTF. In nucleotides, the CDR3 is TGTGCCACCAGCGCTCGACAGGGGGATGGCTACACCTTC. Filled out from reference TRBV15 and TRBJ1-2, the complete variable domain reads DAMVIQNPRYQVTQFGKPVTLSCSQTLNHNVMYWYQQKSSQAPKLLFHYYDKDFNNEADTPDNFQSRRPNTSFCFLDIRSPGLGDTAMYLCATSARQGDGYTFGSGTRLTVV.